What follows are 27 T cell receptor beta chains derived from one specimen sequenced in a study of cytomegalovirus exposure and HLA in healthy donors. The repertoire was sequenced with immunoSEQ multiplex PCR; TCRdb's copy has only in-frame clones and lacks some. This sample has about 120,000 clones, with about 91% found just once. Sequencing was performed on PBMCs. Receptor source: a man aged 18 to 29 in good health and CMV-seronegative.

This chain's CDR3 is CASTPTRTNEKLFF. The DNA of the CDR3 is TGTGCCAGTACGCCCACCAGAACTAATGAAAAACTGTTTTTT. V gene TRBV2 combines with J gene TRBJ1-4; D call uncertain. CDR3 length: 14 residues. Trimming left V 9 bases short and J 1 base short, with 12 bases between. Germline assignment: CDR1 SNHLY and CDR2 FYNNEI.

This rearrangement joins TRBV4-1 to TRBJ2-7; D unresolved. The CDR3 runs 14 residues. The V end was cut by 0 bases, the J end by 1 base, with 7 bases between. Germline CDR1 and CDR2: MGHRA and YSYEKL. CDR3 in DNA: TGCGCCAGCAGCCAAGAACCTACTTCCTACGAGCAGTACTTC. Amino acid sequence: CASSQEPTSYEQYF.

The V call is TRBV7-2, the J call TRBJ2-3; D is unresolved. The CDR3 sequence is 17 residues long. Germline CDR1 is SGHTA and CDR2 is FQGNSA. With 3 bases removed from V and 3 bases from J, the gap between germline ends came to 19 bases. The CDR3 region has the DNA TGTGCCAGCAGCTTGCGAGTCAAGACCTGGGCTACAGATACGCAGTATTTT. Its translation is CASSLRVKTWATDTQYF.

This clone was counted a few times. This chain joins TRBV19 and TRBJ2-3, with TRBD2 identical over 12 bases. The trim removed 5 bases at V and 3 bases at J, leaving 3 bases unmatched. Germline V lookup: CDR1 LNHDA, CDR2 SQIVND (reference sequence). The CDR3 has 15 amino acids. Written as DNA, the CDR3 is TGTGCCAGTAGTCCTCTAGCGGGAGGGACAGATACGCAGTATTTT. Protein product: CASSPLAGGTDTQYF.

The chain is built from TRBV25-1 and TRBJ1-5; D unclear. The CDR3 loop spans 12 amino acids. Deletions cut 4 bases from V and 6 bases from J, with 7 bases between. Germline loops: CDR1 MGHDK, CDR2 SYGVNS. CDR3 nucleotide sequence: TGTGCCAGCAGTGCGTCCGGTCAGCCCCAGCATTTT. Protein: CASSASGQPQHF.

This chain joins TRBV4-1 and TRBJ2-7; 7 bases are shared with TRBD1. The CDR3 covers 15 residues. The ends lost 4 bases at V and 2 bases at J; junction bases unmatched: 8. Germline V gene data show CDR1 as MGHRA and CDR2 as YSYEKL. The CDR3 DNA follows: TGCGCCAGCAGCCCTAAACCGGGACAGACCTACGAGCAGTACTTC. Protein sequence: CASSPKPGQTYEQYF.

The chain carries TRBV27 and TRBJ2-5, with D perhaps matching TRBD2 (6 bases). The CDR3 is made up of 13 amino acids. V was clipped by 7 bases and J by 3 bases, with 12 bases between them. CDR1 and CDR2 from the germline V gene are MNHEY and SMNVEV (reference sequence). In nucleotides, the CDR3 is TGTGCCAGCAAGTCTAGCGTTAAAGAGACCCAGTACTTC. Translated: CASKSSVKETQYF.

The rearrangement joins TRBV27 to TRBJ1-2, with unresolved D. The V gene lost 6 bases and the J gene lost 5 bases, with 16 bases spanning the gap. CDR1 and CDR2 (germline): MNHEY, SMNVEV (reference sequence). The CDR3 totals 14 residues. The CDR3 region has the DNA TGTGCCAGCAGGCTCGGGGTTACCTCTTATGGCTACACCTTC. Translation gives CASRLGVTSYGYTF.

The chain combines TRBV7-9 with TRBJ2-1; D is ambiguous. The CDR3 sequence is 15 residues long. From germline, CDR1 is SEHNR and CDR2 FQNEAQ (reference sequence). Trimming removed 5 bases from V and 6 bases from J, with 17 bases in between. This CDR3 is CASSGISEPGNEQFF. The DNA for the CDR3 is TGTGCCAGCAGCGGAATATCTGAACCGGGCAATGAGCAGTTCTTC.

This clone was recorded only once. The chain couples TRBV5-1 to TRBJ2-1; a weak D match, TRBD2 (5 bases). The CDR3 length is 14 residues. Trimming removed 0 bases at V and 8 bases at J, with 12 bases between. In germline, CDR1 is SGHRS, CDR2 YFSETQ. The CDR3 loop is CASSLVASSHEQFF. CDR3 sequence (DNA): TGCGCCAGCAGCTTGGTGGCTAGCTCCCATGAGCAGTTCTTC.

The chain is built from TRBV14 and TRBJ2-2; TRBD1 might be the D (6 bases). The CDR3 is made up of 13 amino acids. Germline CDR1 and CDR2: SGHDN and FVKESK. Deletions cut 8 bases from V and 1 base from J, with 8 bases between. In DNA, the CDR3 is TGTGCCAGCGGGACACTGAACACCGGGGAGCTGTTTTTT. Protein product: CASGTLNTGELFF.

V is TRBV5-1 and J is TRBJ2-1; 7 nucleotides agree with TRBD2. The V gene's germline CDR1 is SGHRS and CDR2 YFSETQ. The V gene end was trimmed by 0 bases and the J gene end by 1 base; junction bases not matched to a gene: 4. There are 16 residues in the CDR3. CDR3 bases: TGCGCCAGCAGCTTGGTCCAGCGGGAATCCTACAATGAGCAGTTCTTC. Translating it yields CASSLVQRESYNEQFF.

The chain links TRBV21-1 to TRBJ1-2. TRBV21-1 is a documented pseudogene. The CDR3 covers 14 residues. CDR3 residues: CASSKPPGNYGYTF. Written as DNA, the CDR3 is TGTGCCAGCAGCAAACCTCCGGGGAACTATGGCTACACCTTC.

The V call is TRBV27, the J call TRBJ2-7; D is undetermined. V was cut by 0 bases and J by 0 bases, with 6 bases left in between. CDR3 length: 14 residues. From germline, CDR1 is MNHEY and CDR2 SMNVEV (reference sequence). Here the CDR3 DNA reads TGTGCCAGCAGTTTATCAATAAACTCCTACGAGCAGTACTTC. Translating it yields CASSLSINSYEQYF.

The chain couples TRBV6-1 to TRBJ2-1; 12 bases fit TRBD2. Trimming took 8 bases from V and 8 from J; bases not matched to a gene: 7. CDR3 length equals 14 residues. Looked up from germline, CDR1 is MNHNS and CDR2 is SASEGT. DNA for the CDR3: TGTGCCAGCGCCTCTAGCGGGAGGGCCTATGAGCAGTTCTTC. It codes for CASASSGRAYEQFF.

The chain carries TRBV19 and TRBJ2-1, with 7 bases lining up with TRBD1. The length of the CDR3 is 13 residues. Germline V CDR1 and CDR2: LNHDA, SQIVND (reference sequence). V dropped 6 bases and J dropped 8; count of bases not matched to a gene: 7. CDR3 bases: TGTGCCAGTAGGCGGACAGGTATAGATGAGCAGTTCTTC. Its protein product is CASRRTGIDEQFF.

The chain is built from TRBV5-4 and TRBJ2-5; TRBD2 might be the D (6 bases). The CDR3 contains 14 residues. CDR1 and CDR2 from the germline V gene are SGHNT and YYREEE (reference sequence). V lost 2 bases and J 4 bases, leaving 12 bases between the germline ends. CDR3 amino acids: CASSFRRDSETQYF. CDR3 coding DNA: TGTGCCAGCAGCTTCAGACGGGACTCAGAGACCCAGTACTTC.

The genes are TRBV28 and TRBJ2-5; D gene uncertain. The CDR3 extends over 14 amino acids. V lost 6 bases and J 0 bases, leaving 11 bases between the germline ends. Germline lookup yields CDR1 MDHEN and CDR2 SYDVKM. As DNA, the CDR3 is TGTGCCAGCAGCCAACTATCGTACCAAGAGACCCAGTACTTC. Encoded protein: CASSQLSYQETQYF.

The chain is built from TRBV29-1 and TRBJ2-1, with 7 bases that match TRBD1. The ends lost 2 bases at V and 5 bases at J; junction bases unmatched: 6. Germline V gene data show CDR1 as SQVTM and CDR2 as ANQGSEA. The CDR3 has 14 amino acids. In DNA, the CDR3 is TGCAGCGTTGAACCCACACAGGGGAACAATGAGCAGTTCTTC. Amino acids: CSVEPTQGNNEQFF.

V usage is TRBV11-3 and J usage is TRBJ2-7, with 8 bases fitting TRBD1. The CDR3 covers 15 residues. Trimming at V came to 5 bases and at J to 4 bases, leaving 10 bases not matched to a gene. Germline V CDR1 and CDR2: SGHNT, YENEEA. CDR3 nucleotide sequence: TGTGCCAGCAGCCTGATAGGACAGGGAGATTACGAGCAGTACTTC. Residues: CASSLIGQGDYEQYF.

This clone was seen once. The V and J genes are TRBV7-2 and TRBJ1-4; a possible D gene is TRBD1 (5 bases). CDR3 length: 13 residues. With 5 bases removed from V and 6 bases from J, the gap between germline ends came to 10 bases. The germline CDR1 and CDR2 sequences are SGHTA and FQGNSA. Written as DNA, the CDR3 is TGTGCCAGCAGCAGGGGAGGGGATGAAAAACTGTTTTTT. Its protein product is CASSRGGDEKLFF.

This clone has only one observation. The chain carries TRBV29-1 and TRBJ2-7; a possible D gene is TRBD2 (5 bases). From germline, CDR1 is SQVTM and CDR2 ANQGSEA. V lost 4 bases and J lost 3, with 13 bases in between. This CDR3 contains 13 residues. In DNA form, the CDR3 reads TGCAGCGTTGTGGGAGTGCAGGACTACGAGCAGTACTTC. This sequence encodes CSVVGVQDYEQYF.

About this clone: A much larger clone differs from this one at a single base, so this may be a read error. Other DNA sequences in this sample translate to the same CDR3. The rearrangement links TRBV6-1 to TRBJ2-5, with 11 bases aligning to TRBD2. The CDR3 consists of 15 residues. Trimming cost V 2 bases and J 2 bases; bases outside gene matches: 1. Germline V gene sequence: CDR1 MNHNS, CDR2 SASEGT. CDR3 protein: CASSELAGGQETQYF. DNA for the CDR3: TGTGCCAGCAGTGAATTAGCGGGGGGGCAAGAGACCCAGTACTTC.

This clone was seen once. The V gene is TRBV7-2, the J gene TRBJ1-5; 8 nucleotides align to TRBD1. Germline trimming cut 5 bases from V and 6 bases from J; bases unmatched to any gene: 12. CDR3 size: 16 residues. Germline CDR1 SGHTA, CDR2 FQGNSA. The CDR3 spells CASSKDRGRSGQPQHF. CDR3 in DNA: TGTGCCAGCAGCAAAGACAGGGGAAGAAGCGGTCAGCCCCAGCATTTT.

V and J are TRBV6-5 and TRBJ1-2, with a tentative D call TRBD1 (5 bases). The CDR3 runs 14 residues. The V end lost 7 bases, the J end lost 5 bases, and 17 bases lay between the germline ends. Germline V gene sequence: CDR1 MNHEY, CDR2 SVGAGI. The CDR3 protein is CASKSQGDIYGYTF. In DNA form, the CDR3 reads TGTGCCAGCAAGAGCCAGGGTGACATATATGGCTACACCTTC.

The genes are TRBV4-3 and TRBJ1-1; D unresolved. The V gene lost 2 bases and the J gene lost 3 bases, with 10 bases spanning the gap. Germline V gene data show CDR1 as LGHNA and CDR2 as YSLEER. This CDR3 spans 14 amino acids. CDR3 residues: CASSQLNSYTEAFF. The CDR3 nucleotides are TGCGCCAGCAGCCAATTGAACTCGTACACTGAAGCTTTCTTT.

The chain combines TRBV28 with TRBJ1-1; no definite D call. Germline CDR1 MDHEN, CDR2 SYDVKM. The CDR3 length is 12 residues. Trimming shortened V by 3 bases and J by 7 bases, and 9 bases separated the two germline ends. This chain's CDR3 is CASSLSKIEAFF. The CDR3 bases are TGTGCCAGCAGTTTGAGTAAGATTGAAGCTTTCTTT.